Below are 24 T cell receptor beta chains sequenced from a single sample in a study of blood T cell repertoires in COVID-19. Assay: immunoSEQ multiplex PCR; the TCRdb copy retains only in-frame clones and omits some. The sample yields 250,000 or so clones, 80% to 95% seen once. Sequenced sample: PBMCs or T cells enriched from blood (not recorded which). The source of these receptors is a middle-aged man who had been exposed to COVID-19.

This chain connects TRBV9 to TRBJ1-1, with a tentative D call TRBD1 (5 bases). This CDR3 is 15 amino acids long. V shed 2 bases and J shed 1 base, with 12 bases lying between them. Germline loops: CDR1 SGDLS, CDR2 YYNGEE. CDR3 DNA: TGTGCCAGCAGCGTCCACGCAGGGTCGAACACTGAAGCTTTCTTT. Residues: CASSVHAGSNTEAFF.

The V and J genes are TRBV28 and TRBJ2-7; tentative D call: TRBD2 (6 bases). Trimming pared 6 bases from V and 1 base from J, leaving 19 bases between. CDR1 and CDR2 from the germline V gene are MDHEN and SYDVKM. The CDR3 loop spans 16 amino acids. The CDR3 is CASSLGRGTTSYEQYF. CDR3 sequence (DNA): TGTGCCAGCAGCCTCGGGAGAGGGACGACATCCTACGAGCAGTACTTC.

V usage is TRBV7-3 and J usage is TRBJ1-1, with 7 positions matching TRBD1. From germline, CDR1 is SGHTA and CDR2 FQGTGA. V was clipped by 6 bases and J by 0 bases; unmatched bases: 4. The CDR3 runs to 14 residues. The CDR3 is CASSYDRVNTEAFF. As DNA, the CDR3 is TGTGCCAGCAGTTATGACAGGGTGAACACTGAAGCTTTCTTT. The full variable domain, completed using reference TRBV7-3 and TRBJ1-1, is GAGVSQTPSNKVTEKGKYVELRCDPISGHTALYWYRQSLGQGPEFLIYFQGTGAADDSGLPNDRFFAVRPEGSVSTLKIQRTERGDSAVYLCASSYDRVNTEAFFGQGTRLTVV.

The CDR3 sequence is CASRSTDRAWTEAFF. The CDR3 nucleotides are TGTGCCAGCAGAAGTACCGACAGGGCTTGGACTGAAGCTTTCTTT. This chain joins TRBV7-9 and TRBJ1-1; 7 nucleotides align to TRBD1. V shed 6 bases, J shed 5 bases, and the junction held 12 bases outside the gene matches. Germline V gene lookup returns CDR1 SEHNR and CDR2 FQNEAQ (reference sequence). The CDR3 is 15 amino acids.

CDR3 sequence (DNA): TGTGCCAGCAGTTTTATGAACACTGAAGCTTTCTTT. As protein: CASSFMNTEAFF. The V gene is TRBV12-3 or TRBV12-4, the J gene TRBJ1-1; no reliable D call. Trimming pared 3 bases from V and 0 bases from J, leaving 2 bases between. This CDR3 region has 12 residues.

V gene TRBV6-2 or TRBV6-3 combines with J gene TRBJ1-5; weak D call: TRBD1 (6 bases). V was pared by 4 bases and J by 0 bases, with 16 bases between. CDR3 length: 17 residues. Germline V gene sequence: CDR1 MNHEY, CDR2 SVGEGT. CDR3 protein: CASSSPGHQYSNQPQHF. Written as DNA, the CDR3 is TGTGCCAGCAGTTCCCCGGGACACCAGTATAGCAATCAGCCCCAGCATTTT.

V is TRBV30 and J is TRBJ1-1; the match to TRBD1 covers 9 bases. Germline CDR1 and CDR2: GTSNPN and SVGIG (reference sequence). There are 13 residues in the CDR3. V lost 0 bases and J lost 8; bases outside the gene matches: 4. The CDR3 here is CAWSVQGADEAFF. The CDR3, as DNA: TGTGCCTGGAGTGTACAGGGGGCTGACGAAGCTTTCTTT.

The CDR3 spells CASSQEEAGEKLFF. In DNA, the CDR3 is TGTGCCAGCAGCCAAGAGGAGGCAGGTGAAAAACTGTTTTTT. The J gene is TRBJ1-4, the V gene TRBV4-2; D gene ambiguous. The CDR3 sequence is 14 residues long. CDR1 LGHNA and CDR2 YNFKEQ come from the germline V gene. V was trimmed by 0 bases and J by 7 bases, leaving 9 bases between them.

The chain uses TRBV27 and TRBJ1-2; D is uncertain. Germline V gene sequence: CDR1 MNHEY, CDR2 SMNVEV (reference sequence). Trimming stripped 10 bases from V and 5 bases from J, with 14 bases between. The CDR3 covers 12 residues. The CDR3 spells CATRRSRYGYTF. CDR3 nucleotide sequence: TGTGCCACCCGCCGGAGTAGGTATGGCTACACCTTC.

The gene calls are TRBV5-4 and TRBJ2-1, with 9 bases identical to TRBD2. Germline V gene sequence: CDR1 SGHNT, CDR2 YYREEE (reference sequence). The CDR3 has 15 amino acids. J was trimmed by 3 bases and V by 0 bases; bases with no gene match: 1. CDR3 sequence: CASSLGAGGYNEQFF. In nucleotides, the CDR3 is TGTGCCAGCAGCTTGGGAGCGGGGGGCTACAATGAGCAGTTCTTC.

This clone appeared a few times. V and J are TRBV23-1 and TRBJ2-7; TRBD2 aligns across 7 bases. TRBV23-1 is an open reading frame, and its role is uncertain. The CDR3 covers 13 residues. The V segment lost 4 bases and the J segment 3 bases; nucleotides outside the gene matches: 3. The CDR3 sequence: CASSRGGSYEQYF. CDR3 in DNA: TGCGCCAGCAGTCGGGGGGGAAGCTACGAGCAGTACTTC.

The chain has TRBV7-2 and TRBJ2-1; 10 bases are a match to TRBD2. With 3 bases clipped from V and 0 bases from J, the junction kept 8 bases outside the gene matches. The CDR3 has 18 residues. The germline gives CDR1 SGHTA, CDR2 FQGNSA. CDR3 region: CASSLGTSVYYSYNEQFF. The CDR3 DNA follows: TGTGCCAGCAGCTTGGGGACTAGCGTTTACTACTCCTACAATGAGCAGTTCTTC.

The J gene is TRBJ1-6, the V gene TRBV28; 9 bases match TRBD1. Germline V gene lookup returns CDR1 MDHEN and CDR2 SYDVKM. The CDR3 contains 16 residues. With V trimmed by 3 bases and J by 13 bases, 13 bases remained unmatched. The CDR3 nucleotides read TGTGCCAGCAGTTTCGGGTCGACAGGGGGATCAATTCCCCTCCACTTT. Translated, it gives CASSFGSTGGSIPLHF. Full variable domain (rest looked up from reference TRBV28 and TRBJ1-6): DVKVTQSSRYLVKRTGEKVFLECVQDMDHENMFWYRQDPGLGLRLIYFSYDVKMKEKGDIPEGYSVSREKKERFSLILESASTNQTSMYLCASSFGSTGGSIPLHFGNGTRLTVT.

This chain connects TRBV28 to TRBJ1-1, with 7 bases that match TRBD1. The CDR3 has 16 residues. Germline V gives CDR1 MDHEN, CDR2 SYDVKM. The V segment lost 10 bases and the J segment 1 base; nucleotides outside the gene matches: 15. CDR3 DNA sequence: TGTGCCACGTCACAGGGGAAGTTCAGCGAGAACACTGAAGCTTTCTTT. Protein product: CATSQGKFSENTEAFF.

J is TRBJ2-1 and V is TRBV28, with 8 nucleotides matching TRBD1. This CDR3 has 14 amino acids. Germline V gene lookup returns CDR1 MDHEN and CDR2 SYDVKM. The junction had 9 bases not matched to a gene; V was cut back by 9 bases and J by 5 bases. CDR3 nucleotide sequence: TGTGCCAGTCGGATTTGGACAGGGAACAATGAGCAGTTCTTC. This gives the protein CASRIWTGNNEQFF. The entire variable domain, with the rest obtained from reference TRBV28 and TRBJ2-1, is as follows: DVKVTQSSRYLVKRTGEKVFLECVQDMDHENMFWYRQDPGLGLRLIYFSYDVKMKEKGDIPEGYSVSREKKERFSLILESASTNQTSMYLCASRIWTGNNEQFFGPGTRLTVL.

The chain joins TRBV19 to TRBJ1-2; 9 nucleotides line up with TRBD1. The CDR3 covers 14 residues. Per the germline V gene, CDR1 is LNHDA and CDR2 is SQIVND (reference sequence). After removal of 5 bases from V and 7 bases from J, the junction contained 8 bases not matched to a gene. The CDR3 DNA reads TGTGCCAGTAGTTCAGACAGGGGGATTAGTGGCTACACCTTC. It specifies CASSSDRGISGYTF.

This chain links TRBV27 with TRBJ2-7, with unresolved D. Trimming took 5 bases from V and 0 from J, leaving 5 bases between them. The CDR3 extends over 12 amino acids. CDR1 and CDR2 (germline): MNHEY, SMNVEV (reference sequence). The chain's CDR3 is CASSDSSYEQYF. The CDR3 DNA reads as TGTGCCAGCAGTGATAGCTCCTACGAGCAGTACTTC.

This clone was observed once. This chain connects TRBV27 to TRBJ2-3; D might be TRBD1 (8 bases). With 4 bases removed from V and 0 bases from J, the gap between germline ends came to 14 bases. In germline, CDR1 is MNHEY, CDR2 SMNVEV (reference sequence). There are 16 residues in the CDR3. In nucleotides, the CDR3 is TGTGCCAGCAGTTCGGACAGGGACTATAGCACAGATACGCAGTATTTT. Translating gives CASSSDRDYSTDTQYF.

The chain uses TRBV24-1 and TRBJ1-2; TRBD1 is a possible D gene (6 bases). The germline V and J ends were trimmed by 2 bases and 7 bases, with 10 bases remaining between them. This CDR3 contains 13 residues. Germline V CDR1 and CDR2: KGHDR, SFDVKD. The CDR3 nucleotides are TGTGCCACCAGTGATTCCCGCAGGGGTGGCTACACCTTC. Its translation: CATSDSRRGGYTF.

The chain's CDR3 is CASSQVPPSSYNSPLHF. Written as DNA, the CDR3 is TGCGCCAGCAGCCAAGTGCCACCGAGCTCCTATAATTCACCCCTCCACTTT. The chain links TRBV4-3 to TRBJ1-6; D is ambiguous. The length of the CDR3 is 17 residues. Looked up from germline, CDR1 is LGHNA and CDR2 is YSLEER. Trimming pared 1 base from V and 0 bases from J, leaving 10 bases between.

The genes are TRBV27 and TRBJ2-7; 9 nucleotides line up with TRBD2. V trimming: 6 bases; J trimming: 0 bases; junction bases outside the gene matches: 3. The V gene's germline CDR1 is MNHEY and CDR2 SMNVEV (reference sequence). This CDR3 comprises 14 residues. The CDR3 DNA reads as TGTGCCAGCAGGCTAGCGGGAAGCTCCTACGAGCAGTACTTC. It translates to CASRLAGSSYEQYF.

V usage is TRBV28 and J usage is TRBJ2-1, with 9 bases that match TRBD2. The CDR3 sequence is 16 residues long. The ends lost 8 bases at V and 8 bases at J; junction bases unmatched: 16. Germline values: CDR1 MDHEN, CDR2 SYDVKM. The CDR3 DNA is TGTGCCAGCCCGGGGGCTAGCGGGGACCGGGAGGATGAGCAGTTCTTC. Translation gives CASPGASGDREDEQFF.

The rearrangement joins TRBV9 to TRBJ1-1; TRBD1 matches 9 bases. The CDR3 sequence is 17 residues long. V lost 4 bases and J lost 6; bases outside the gene matches: 16. Germline V gives CDR1 SGDLS, CDR2 YYNGEE. CDR3 sequence: CASSLIPGQGGKAEAFF. Here the CDR3 DNA reads TGTGCCAGCAGCCTTATTCCGGGACAGGGCGGGAAGGCTGAAGCTTTCTTT.

J is TRBJ2-7 and V is TRBV19, with TRBD2 matching 10 bases. Per germline, CDR1 LNHDA and CDR2 SQIVND (reference sequence). The J segment lost 3 bases and the V segment lost 6 bases, leaving 8 bases of the junction unmatched. This CDR3 comprises 15 residues. For the CDR3, the DNA is TGTGCCAGTAGCCCCGGGACTAGCGTCGACTACGAGCAGTACTTC. It is translated as CASSPGTSVDYEQYF.